Below, 5 T cell receptor beta chains from the same sample are listed, as sequenced in a study of identical twins. TCRdb ran MiXCR on the 5' RACE reads and lists one entry per CDR3 protein. The data show fewer than 250,000 distinct CDR3 sequences, with 15% seen just once and over 35% held by the top ten. These same records also appear under a second study, on T cells expressing NK-cell markers.

Sequenced sample: CD8+ T cells sorted from blood. These receptors originate from a woman aged 18-29 years in good health.

This clonotype came up a few times. CDR3 DNA sequence: TGTGCCAGTGGAAGCGGGGGAGAGCAGTACTTC. It encodes CASGSGGEQYF. The chain recombines TRBV19 with TRBJ2-7, with TRBD2 identical over 8 bases. The CDR3 covers 11 residues. The ends lost 8 bases at V and 7 bases at J; junction bases unmatched: 4. Looked up from germline, CDR1 is LNHDA and CDR2 is SQIVND (reference sequence).

The rearrangement joins TRBV4-1 to TRBJ2-5; TRBD2 is a possible D gene (6 bases). Looked up from germline, CDR1 is MGHRA and CDR2 is YSYEKL. The CDR3 is 16 residues long. V was clipped by 4 bases and J by 3 bases, with 18 bases between them. In nucleotides, the CDR3 is TGCGCCAGCAGCCTTACAGGCTGGGACTCGGAAGAGACCCAGTACTTC. Translated: CASSLTGWDSEETQYF.

The chain combines TRBV9 with TRBJ1-1; D gene ambiguous. The CDR3 totals 15 residues. With 0 bases removed from V and 8 bases from J, the gap between germline ends came to 17 bases. Germline CDR1 is SGDLS and CDR2 is YYNGEE. CDR3 residues: CASSVGNSGSLEAFF. The CDR3 bases are TGTGCCAGCAGCGTAGGTAACTCGGGTTCCTTAGAAGCTTTCTTT. The full variable domain, rest sourced from reference TRBV9 and TRBJ1-1, is DSGVTQTPKHLITATGQRVTLRCSPRSGDLSVYWYQQSLDQGLQFLIQYYNGEERAKGNILERFSAQQFPDLHSELNLSSLELGDSALYFCASSVGNSGSLEAFFGQGTRLTVV.

This clonotype was counted only a few times. The rearrangement links TRBV7-6 to TRBJ2-7, with D tentatively TRBD2 (5 bases). The CDR3 runs to 12 residues. Looked up from germline, CDR1 is SGHVS and CDR2 is FNYEAQ. V was pared by 3 bases and J by 5 bases, with 8 bases between. CDR3 loop: CASSFGGHEQYF. As DNA, the CDR3 is TGTGCCAGCAGCTTTGGAGGCCACGAGCAGTACTTC.

This clonotype came up a few times. The chain joins TRBV5-6 to TRBJ2-7; 7 bases fit TRBD2. The CDR3 runs to 14 residues. V lost 4 bases and J lost 6; bases outside the gene matches: 10. Looked up from germline, CDR1 is SGHDT and CDR2 is YYEEEE. This CDR3 is CASSGLGDWSEQYF. CDR3 bases: TGTGCCAGCAGCGGACTAGGGGACTGGAGCGAGCAGTACTTC.